This section outlines one T cell receptor (beta chain) sequence together with its context. The assay was immunoSEQ multiplex PCR, and TCRdb's table has in-frame clones only and misses some. The table has about 490,000 clones, approximately 83% seen once. This entry is derived from a study of blood T cell repertoires in COVID-19. Across the whole study: The United States, Italy and Spain were the sources of the acute and convalescent COVID-19 samples. Sources were T cells, B-cell-depleted T cells, or PBMCs; the material itself was cDNA or gDNA.

J lost 7 bases, V lost 8 bases, and 12 bases had no gene match. Germline CDR1 is MNHEY and CDR2 is SMNVEV (reference sequence). This CDR3 has 15 amino acids. Sequenced sample: peripheral blood. The TCR was taken from a human donor in a cohort sampled during active COVID-19. This chain joins TRBV27 and TRBJ1-1; 11 bases agree with TRBD1. The chain's CDR3 is CASRRTGGIGIEAFF. In nucleotides, the CDR3 is TGTGCCAGCCGTCGGACAGGGGGCATTGGAATTGAAGCTTTCTTT.